Listed below are T cell receptor beta chains from one sample, sequenced in a study of cytomegalovirus exposure and HLA in healthy donors. Some clones are missing from TCRdb's copy, which holds only in-frame ones; the method was immunoSEQ multiplex PCR. Of over 150,000 clones in the sample, about 80% are singletons; the top ten hold around 4.5%. The material sequenced was PBMCs. These receptors originate from a man younger than 45 in good health and CMV-seronegative. Each CDR3 is given with its conserved first and last residue. The D gene is left open where the match is weak. Size is stated for part of the rows, as once, few or many counts, or as a class when the clone is expanded.

clone_size	v_call	cdr3_length	d_call	j_call	cdr3_aa	cdr3_nt
NA	TRBV6-5	14	TRBD1	TRBJ2-2	CASSKDRATGELFF	TGTGCCAGCAGTAAAGACAGGGCAACCGGGGAGCTGTTTTTT
once	TRBV25-1	12	NA	TRBJ1-1	CASCFSGSEAFF	TGTGCCAGCTGTTTCTCAGGTTCAGAAGCTTTCTTT
NA	TRBV9	15	NA	TRBJ1-6	CASSVERGSNSPLHF	TGTGCCAGCAGCGTAGAAAGAGGGAGTAATTCACCCCTCCACTTT
NA	TRBV6-5	13	NA	TRBJ1-1	CASSYGADMKAFF	TGTGCCAGCAGTTACGGGGCGGACATGAAAGCTTTCTTT
NA	TRBV4-3	11	NA	TRBJ2-2	CASRRDGELFF	TGCGCCAGCAGACGAGACGGGGAGCTGTTTTTT
NA	TRBV5-6	12	NA	TRBJ2-7	CASSMDGGGQYF	TGTGCCAGCAGCATGGACGGCGGTGGGCAGTACTTC
NA	TRBV27	15	NA	TRBJ1-4	CASSLLGGEVEKLFF	TGTGCCAGCAGTTTATTAGGGGGGGAGGTTGAAAAACTGTTTTTT
NA	TRBV2	12	TRBD2	TRBJ2-1	CASSGREVEQFF	TGTGCCAGCAGTGGCCGGGAGGTAGAGCAGTTCTTC
NA	TRBV2	16	TRBD1	TRBJ2-1	CASINRTGGFVNEQFF	TGTGCCAGCATCAATAGGACAGGGGGCTTTGTCAATGAGCAGTTCTTC
NA	TRBV6-1	15	NA	TRBJ2-2	CASSGQGKGLGELFF	TGTGCCAGCAGTGGGCAGGGGAAAGGTCTTGGGGAGCTGTTTTTT
NA	TRBV28	16	TRBD1	TRBJ2-7	CASSSPWDRGVYEQYF	TGTGCCAGCAGTTCCCCCTGGGACAGGGGTGTTTACGAGCAGTACTTC
NA	TRBV28	17	TRBD1	TRBJ2-2	CASSFGDSYANTGELFF	TGTGCCAGCAGTTTTGGGGACAGTTACGCGAACACCGGGGAGCTGTTTTTT
few	TRBV4-3	16	NA	TRBJ2-7	CASSQEAEDRFYEQYF	TGCGCCAGCAGCCAAGAAGCCGAAGACAGGTTCTACGAGCAGTACTTC
few	TRBV30	18	TRBD1	TRBJ1-5	CAWSLGGTGYVGNQPQHF	TGTGCCTGGAGTCTTGGGGGGACAGGGTATGTGGGCAATCAGCCCCAGCATTTT
NA	TRBV6-5	13	NA	TRBJ2-7	CASSYSQGYEQYF	TGTGCCAGCAGTTACTCTCAGGGTTACGAGCAGTACTTC
NA	TRBV5-1	15	TRBD2	TRBJ2-2	CASSWLTSGTGELFF	TGCGCCAGCAGCTGGTTGACTAGCGGGACCGGGGAGCTGTTTTTT
NA	TRBV9	14	NA	TRBJ1-1	CASSVFEGYTEAFF	TGTGCCAGCAGCGTATTTGAGGGATACACTGAAGCTTTCTTT
few	TRBV7-3	16	NA	TRBJ2-5	CASSSLGSGRGETQYF	TGTGCCAGCAGCTCCTTGGGGTCGGGGCGGGGAGAGACCCAGTACTTC
NA	TRBV2	16	TRBD1	TRBJ1-2	CASSEGTGGWNYGYTF	TGTGCCAGCAGTGAAGGGACAGGGGGCTGGAACTATGGCTACACCTTC
NA	TRBV27	14	TRBD1	TRBJ1-2	CASGLQGAIYGYTF	TGTGCCAGCGGGCTGCAGGGGGCTATTTATGGCTACACCTTC
few	TRBV5-4	14	TRBD2	TRBJ2-3	CASSFRLATDTQYF	TGTGCCAGCAGCTTCCGACTAGCGACAGATACGCAGTATTTT